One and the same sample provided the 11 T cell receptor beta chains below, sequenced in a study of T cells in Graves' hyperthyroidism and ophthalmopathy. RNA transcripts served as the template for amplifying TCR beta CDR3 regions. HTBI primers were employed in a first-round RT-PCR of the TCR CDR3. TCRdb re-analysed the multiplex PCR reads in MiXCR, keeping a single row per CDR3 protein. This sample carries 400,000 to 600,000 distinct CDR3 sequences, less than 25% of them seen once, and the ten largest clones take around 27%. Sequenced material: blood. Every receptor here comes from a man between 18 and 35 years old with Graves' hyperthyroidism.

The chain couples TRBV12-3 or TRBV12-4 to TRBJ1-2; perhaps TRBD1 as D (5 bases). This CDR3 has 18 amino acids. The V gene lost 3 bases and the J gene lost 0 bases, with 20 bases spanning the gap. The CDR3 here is CASSFVVTRTPTNYGYTF. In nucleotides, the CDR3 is TGTGCCAGCAGTTTTGTGGTGACAAGGACACCCACTAACTATGGCTACACCTTC.

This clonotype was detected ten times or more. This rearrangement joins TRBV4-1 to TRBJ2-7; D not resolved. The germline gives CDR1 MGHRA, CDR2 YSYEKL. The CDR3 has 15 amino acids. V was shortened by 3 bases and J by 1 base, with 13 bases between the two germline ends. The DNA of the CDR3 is TGCGCCAGCAGCCACAGCTCGTCCAGGTCCTACGAGCAGTACTTC. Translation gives CASSHSSSRSYEQYF.

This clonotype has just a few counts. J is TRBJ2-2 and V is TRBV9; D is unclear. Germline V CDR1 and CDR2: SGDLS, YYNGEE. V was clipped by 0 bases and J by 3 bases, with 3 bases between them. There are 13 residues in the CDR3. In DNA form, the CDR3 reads TGTGCCAGCAGCGTAGTGTACACCGGGGAGCTGTTTTTT. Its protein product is CASSVVYTGELFF.

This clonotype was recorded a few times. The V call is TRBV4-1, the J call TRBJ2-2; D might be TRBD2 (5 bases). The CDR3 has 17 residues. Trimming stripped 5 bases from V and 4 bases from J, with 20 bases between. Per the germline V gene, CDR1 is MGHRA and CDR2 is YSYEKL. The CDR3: CASSGYRGNSPTGELFF. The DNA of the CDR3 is TGCGCCAGCAGCGGCTATCGAGGGAACTCGCCCACCGGGGAGCTGTTTTTT.

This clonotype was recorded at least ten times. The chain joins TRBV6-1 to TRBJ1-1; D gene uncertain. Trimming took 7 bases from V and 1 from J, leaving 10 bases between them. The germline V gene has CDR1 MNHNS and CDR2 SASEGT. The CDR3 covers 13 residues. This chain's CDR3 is CASIYLENTEAFF. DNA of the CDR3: TGTGCCAGCATCTATCTGGAGAACACTGAAGCTTTCTTT.

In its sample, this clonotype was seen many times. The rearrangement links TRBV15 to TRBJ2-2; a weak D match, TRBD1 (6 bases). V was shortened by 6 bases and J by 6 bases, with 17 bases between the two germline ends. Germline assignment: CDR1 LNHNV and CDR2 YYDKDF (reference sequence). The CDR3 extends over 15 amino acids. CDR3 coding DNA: TGTGCCACCAGTAGGGACATCCGGGCCCCCGGGGAGCTGTTTTTT. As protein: CATSRDIRAPGELFF. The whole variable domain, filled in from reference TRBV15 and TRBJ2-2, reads DAMVIQNPRYQVTQFGKPVTLSCSQTLNHNVMYWYQQKSSQAPKLLFHYYDKDFNNEADTPDNFQSRRPNTSFCFLDIRSPGLGDTAMYLCATSRDIRAPGELFFGEGSRLTVL.

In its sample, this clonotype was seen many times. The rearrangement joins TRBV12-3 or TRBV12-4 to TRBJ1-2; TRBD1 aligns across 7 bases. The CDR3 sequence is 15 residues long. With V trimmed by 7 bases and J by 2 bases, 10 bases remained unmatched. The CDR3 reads CASTSRTGANYGYTF. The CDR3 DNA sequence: TGTGCCAGCACCTCACGGACAGGAGCCAACTATGGCTACACCTTC.

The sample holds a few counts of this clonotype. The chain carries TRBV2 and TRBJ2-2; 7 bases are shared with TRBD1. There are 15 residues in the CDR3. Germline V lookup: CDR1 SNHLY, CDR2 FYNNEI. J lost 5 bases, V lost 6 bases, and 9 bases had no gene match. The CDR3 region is CASSRDRSFTGELFF. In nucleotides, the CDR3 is TGTGCCAGCAGCCGGGACAGAAGTTTTACCGGGGAGCTGTTTTTT. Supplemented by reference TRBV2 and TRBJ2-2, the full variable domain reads EPEVTQTPSHQVTQMGQEVILRCVPISNHLYFYWYRQILGQKVEFLVSFYNNEISEKSEIFDDQFSVERPDGSNFTLKIRSTKLEDSAMYFCASSRDRSFTGELFFGEGSRLTVL.

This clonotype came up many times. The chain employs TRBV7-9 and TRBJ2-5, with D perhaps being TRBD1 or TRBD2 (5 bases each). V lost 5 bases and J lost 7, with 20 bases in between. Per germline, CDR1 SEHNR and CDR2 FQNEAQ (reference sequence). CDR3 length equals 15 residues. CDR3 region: CASSPRDGAGWTQYF. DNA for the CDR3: TGTGCCAGCAGCCCCCGGGACGGAGCTGGATGGACCCAGTACTTC.

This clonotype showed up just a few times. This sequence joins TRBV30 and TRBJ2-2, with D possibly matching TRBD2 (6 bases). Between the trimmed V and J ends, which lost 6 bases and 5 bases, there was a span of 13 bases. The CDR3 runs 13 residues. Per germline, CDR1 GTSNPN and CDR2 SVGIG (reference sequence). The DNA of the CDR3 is TGTGCCTGCCGAGATGGGGGGACCGGGGAGCTGTTTTTT. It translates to CACRDGGTGELFF.

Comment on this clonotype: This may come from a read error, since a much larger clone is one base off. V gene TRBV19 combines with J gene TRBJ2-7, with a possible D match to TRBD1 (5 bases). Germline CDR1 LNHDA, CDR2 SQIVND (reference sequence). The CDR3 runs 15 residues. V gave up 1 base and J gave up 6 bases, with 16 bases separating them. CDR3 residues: CASSIGNRFTGEQYF. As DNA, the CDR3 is TGTGCCAGTAGTATAGGGAACAGGTTTACCGGCGAGCAGTACTTC.